This TCR beta chain was recorded in a study of T cells in Graves' hyperthyroidism and ophthalmopathy. The hyperthyroidism was newly diagnosed and had lasted under 2 months; the patients were aged 18 to 65. PBMCs were obtained from 10 ml fresh peripheral blood. Amplified TCR beta CDR3 regions came from RNA transcripts. An initial round of RT-PCR targeting the TCR CDR3 relied on the HTBI primer set. Each CDR3 protein gets one entry after TCRdb re-called the multiplex PCR reads with MiXCR. The repertoire includes around 700,000 distinct CDR3 sequences, approximately 19% of them detected once, and around 17% sits in the top ten. Germline V gene data show CDR1 as SNHLY and CDR2 as FYNNEI. The length of the CDR3 is 14 residues. V was clipped by 6 bases and J by 15 bases; unmatched bases: 9.

J is TRBJ2-1 and V is TRBV2, with TRBD2 matching 15 bases. The clonotype originates from a woman in her forties or fifties with Graves' hyperthyroidism that later progressed to Graves' ophthalmopathy. The source material was blood. The CDR3 here is CASRPGTSGGRLFF. CDR3 coding DNA: TGTGCCAGCAGGCCCGGGACTAGCGGGGGGAGGTTGTTCTTC.